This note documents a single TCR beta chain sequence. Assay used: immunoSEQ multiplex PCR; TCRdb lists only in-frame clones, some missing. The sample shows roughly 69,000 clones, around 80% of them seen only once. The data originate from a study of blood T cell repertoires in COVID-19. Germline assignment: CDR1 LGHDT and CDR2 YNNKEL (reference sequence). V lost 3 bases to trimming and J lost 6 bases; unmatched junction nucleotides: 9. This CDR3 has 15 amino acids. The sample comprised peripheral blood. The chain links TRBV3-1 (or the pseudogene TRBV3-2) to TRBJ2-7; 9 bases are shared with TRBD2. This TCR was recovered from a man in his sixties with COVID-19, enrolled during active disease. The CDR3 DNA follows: TGTGCCAGCAGCCAGGCGGGAGGGCGTCTGGGCGAGCAGTACTTC. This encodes CASSQAGGRLGEQYF.